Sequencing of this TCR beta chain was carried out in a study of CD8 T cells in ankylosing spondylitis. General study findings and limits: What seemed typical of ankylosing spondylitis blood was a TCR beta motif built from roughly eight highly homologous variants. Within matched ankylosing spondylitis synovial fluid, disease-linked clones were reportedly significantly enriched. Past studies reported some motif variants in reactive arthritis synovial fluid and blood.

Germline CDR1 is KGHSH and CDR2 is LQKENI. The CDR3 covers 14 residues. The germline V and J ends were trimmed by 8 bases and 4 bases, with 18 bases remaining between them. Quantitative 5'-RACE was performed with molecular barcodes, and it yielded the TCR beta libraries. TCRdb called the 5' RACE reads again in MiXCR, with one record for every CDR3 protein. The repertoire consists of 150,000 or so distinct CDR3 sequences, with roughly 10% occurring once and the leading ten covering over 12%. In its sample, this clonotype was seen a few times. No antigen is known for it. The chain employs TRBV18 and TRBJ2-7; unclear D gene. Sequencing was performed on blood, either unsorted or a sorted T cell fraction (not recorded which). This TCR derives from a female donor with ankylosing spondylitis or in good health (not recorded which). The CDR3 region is CASHNPGLTYEQYF. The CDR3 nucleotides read TGTGCCAGCCATAATCCGGGTCTCACTTACGAGCAGTACTTC. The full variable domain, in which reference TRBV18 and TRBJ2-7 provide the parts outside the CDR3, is NAGVMQNPRHLVRRRGQEARLRCSPMKGHSHVYWYRQLPEEGLKFMVYLQKENIIDESGMPKERFSAEFPKEGPSILRIQQVVRGDSAAYFCASHNPGLTYEQYFGPGTRLTVT.